The rows below give T cell receptor beta chains drawn from one sample of a study of blood T cells in healthy people across ages. One entry per CDR3 protein results from TCRdb running MiXCR on the 5' RACE reads. The table records 1.5 million to 2 million distinct CDR3 sequences, roughly 30% of them present only once. The specimen sequenced was blood. Receptor source: a woman aged 25 to 39 in good health. Both conserved end residues are part of each CDR3. D genes are given only for firm matches. For some rows the clone size is stated as once, few or many, or as a class when expanded; others skip it.

>TRBJ2-2|.|.|TRBV5-1
TGCGCCAGCAGCTTGGCCTTGGCAGGGGAAACCGGGGAGCTGTTTTTT
CASSLALAGETGELFF
>TRBJ2-7|.|.|TRBV2
TGTGCCAGCAGCCGGCCAGCAGGGCAATCCTACGAGCAGTACTTC
CASSRPAGQSYEQYF
>TRBJ2-3|many|.|TRBV10-3
TGTGCCATCAGACGGGACTCCCCAGATACGCAGTATTTT
CAIRRDSPDTQYF
>TRBJ1-5|many|.|TRBV5-1
TGCGCCAGCAGCTTGGTTGCAGGGGGCAATCAGCCCCAGCATTTT
CASSLVAGGNQPQHF
>TRBJ2-5|many|TRBD1|TRBV6-4
TGTGCCAGCAGTGAGGACAGGGTTGAGAAAGAGACCCAGTACTTC
CASSEDRVEKETQYF
>TRBJ1-2|few|.|TRBV7-2
TGTGCCAGCAGCCCAGGTTACCCCTATGGCTACACCTTC
CASSPGYPYGYTF
>TRBJ2-5|few|.|TRBV7-2
TGTGCCAGCGGCCCCGGTGCCGCCGGAGGGGAGACCCAGTACTTC
CASGPGAAGGETQYF
>TRBJ2-5|.|TRBD2|TRBV3-1
TGTGCCAGCAGCCAAGATCAGGGACTAGCGAGGTCCCGGTACTTC
CASSQDQGLARSRYF
>TRBJ2-1|.|TRBD2|TRBV5-5
TGTGCCAGCAGCTTGAGTACTAGCGGGGGGTATGAGCAGTTCTTC
CASSLSTSGGYEQFF
>TRBJ2-3|few|TRBD2|TRBV7-2
TGTGCCAGCAGCCCCCCCCCGACTAGCGGGAGTATAGATACGCAGTATTTT
CASSPPPTSGSIDTQYF
>TRBJ2-5|.|TRBD2|TRBV6-1
TGTGCCAGCAGACTACTAGCGGGGGATCAAGAGACCCAGTACTTC
CASRLLAGDQETQYF
>TRBJ2-2|.|TRBD2|TRBV4-3
TGCGCCAGCAGCCGAAATGCGGGGGTGGACACCGGGGAGCTGTTTTTT
CASSRNAGVDTGELFF
>TRBJ1-3|.|.|TRBV25-1
TGTGCCACCCAGTCGACTGGAAACACCATATATTTT
CATQSTGNTIYF
>TRBJ1-2|.|.|TRBV29-1
TGCAGCGTTGAAGGGGGGGAGGATGGCTACACCTTC
CSVEGGEDGYTF
>TRBJ2-5|.|.|TRBV6-6
TGTGCCAGCAGTCCGATAGGGACCCAGTACTTC
CASSPIGTQYF
>TRBJ2-3|.|TRBD1|TRBV10-3
TGTGCCATCAGTGAGGGCTCGACAGGGACAGATACGCAGTATTTT
CAISEGSTGTDTQYF
>TRBJ1-1|.|.|TRBV20-1
TGCAGTGCCCTAGACCGGGAGGCGCCGGACACTGAAGCTTTCTTT
CSALDREAPDTEAFF
>TRBJ2-1|.|.|TRBV20-1
TGCAGTGCTAGAACAGCGAGCATCTACAATGAGCAGTTCTTC
CSARTASIYNEQFF
>TRBJ2-4|.|TRBD1|TRBV30
TGTGCCGGGACGCAGGGGGTCAGGAACATTCAGTACTTC
CAGTQGVRNIQYF
>TRBJ1-4|few|.|TRBV5-1
TGCGCCAGCAGGAACCAGCTTAATGAAAAACTGTTTTTT
CASRNQLNEKLFF
>TRBJ1-2|many|TRBD1|TRBV7-2
TGTGCCAGCAGCCCCCACAGGGGCTGGGAGGGCTACACCTTC
CASSPHRGWEGYTF
>TRBJ2-1|few|.|TRBV20-1
TGCAGTGCTAGAGAGGATGTGGGGCGTGTGTCAGGCAATGAGCAGTTCTTC
CSAREDVGRVSGNEQFF
>TRBJ2-1|many|.|TRBV4-3
TGCGCCAGCAGCCAAGATTCTCAGAGCTCCTACAATGAGCAGTTCTTC
CASSQDSQSSYNEQFF
>TRBJ2-1|many|.|TRBV27
TGTGCCAGCAGCTTCGGGACCTACAATGAGCAGTTCTTC
CASSFGTYNEQFF
>TRBJ1-1|.|.|TRBV12-3/TRBV12-4
TGTGCCAGCAGTGGTCTTAATTCGGACACTGAAGCTTTCTTT
CASSGLNSDTEAFF
>TRBJ1-6|.|.|TRBV10-3
TGTGCCGTCGGTTTCGGGACGTCTGGCTCACCCCTCCACTTT
CAVGFGTSGSPLHF
>TRBJ2-3|.|TRBD2|TRBV5-1
TGCGCCAGCATGCGCGGGGGGCAGGAAGATACGCAGTATTTT
CASMRGGQEDTQYF
>TRBJ2-1|.|.|TRBV9
TGTGCCAGCAGCCAGGGAGGAGGTGCTGAGGAGTTCTTC
CASSQGGGAEEFF
>TRBJ2-3|.|.|TRBV12-3/TRBV12-4
TGTGCCAGCAAAGGAGAATTTAGCACAGATACGCAGTATTTT
CASKGEFSTDTQYF
>TRBJ2-3|.|.|TRBV2
TGTGCCAGCAGCGCCGGGGCCCCTTTGAGCACAGATACGCAGTATTTT
CASSAGAPLSTDTQYF
>TRBJ1-2|few|.|TRBV3-1
TGTGCCAGCAGCCAAGAACTTTCGGGGGACGGCTACACCTTC
CASSQELSGDGYTF
>TRBJ2-6|.|.|TRBV3-1
TGTGCCAGCAGCCAACCGGCTGGGGCCGACGTCCTGACTTTC
CASSQPAGADVLTF
>TRBJ2-7|few|TRBD2|TRBV5-1
TGCGCCAGCAGCTGGGGAGGACTGGCGGGAGGCGAGCAGTACTTC
CASSWGGLAGGEQYF
>TRBJ2-7|many|TRBD1|TRBV12-3/TRBV12-4
TGTGCCAGCAGTTTGGGACAGGGTGACGAGCAGTACTTC
CASSLGQGDEQYF
>TRBJ2-5|many|.|TRBV5-1
TGCGCCAGCAGCTTGGCGGCTAGCGCGAGCCAAGAGACCCAGTACTTC
CASSLAASASQETQYF
>TRBJ2-1|.|TRBD2|TRBV11-3
TGTGCCAGCAGCTTAACGGGAGGGAGTTCCAATGAGCAGTTCTTC
CASSLTGGSSNEQFF
>TRBJ2-5|many|TRBD2|TRBV20-1
TGCAGGGGGACTAGCGGGGGCGGAATCCAAGAGACCCAGTACTTC
CRGTSGGGIQETQYF
>TRBJ2-7|many|.|TRBV29-1
TGCAGCGTCGAACGGGGGGCAGGCGAGCAGTACTTC
CSVERGAGEQYF
>TRBJ2-7|few|.|TRBV20-1
TGCAGTGCAAAGGCCGGGCTTCAATACGAGCAGTACTTC
CSAKAGLQYEQYF
>TRBJ2-5|.|TRBD1|TRBV19
TGTGCCAGTAGGAATTCTGGGACAGGGGATCCAGAGACCCAGTACTTC
CASRNSGTGDPETQYF
>TRBJ2-5|.|.|TRBV20-1
TGCAGTGCTAGAGGGTTCGGCGGGGAGACCCAGTACTTC
CSARGFGGETQYF
>TRBJ2-1|.|.|TRBV3-1
TGTGCCAGCAGCCGAGGGGACCGTAATGAGCAGTTCTTC
CASSRGDRNEQFF
>TRBJ2-7|.|.|TRBV12-3/TRBV12-4
TGTGCCAGCACCCCGGGGGTAGCCTTAGGGTCCTACGAGCAGTACTTC
CASTPGVALGSYEQYF
>TRBJ2-1|.|.|TRBV3-1
TGTGCCAGCAGCCAAGATTGGCGCCAAAGCGAGCAGTTCTTC
CASSQDWRQSEQFF